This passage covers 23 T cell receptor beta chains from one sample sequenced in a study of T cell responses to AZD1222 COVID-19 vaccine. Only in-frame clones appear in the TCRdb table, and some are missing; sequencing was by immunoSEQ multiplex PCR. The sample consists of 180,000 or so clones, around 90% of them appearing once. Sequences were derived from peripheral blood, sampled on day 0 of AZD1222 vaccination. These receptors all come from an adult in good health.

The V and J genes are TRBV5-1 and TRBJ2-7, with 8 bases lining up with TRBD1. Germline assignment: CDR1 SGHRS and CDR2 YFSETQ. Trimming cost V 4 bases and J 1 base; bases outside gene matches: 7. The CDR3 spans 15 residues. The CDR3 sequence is CASSETGGISYEQYF. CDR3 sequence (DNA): TGCGCCAGCAGCGAAACAGGGGGAATATCCTACGAGCAGTACTTC.

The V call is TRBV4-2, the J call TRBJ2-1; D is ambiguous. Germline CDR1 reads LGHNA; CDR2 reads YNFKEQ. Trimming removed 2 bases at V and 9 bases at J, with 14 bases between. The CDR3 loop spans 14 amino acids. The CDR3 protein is CASSQRDPFVEQFF. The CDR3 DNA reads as TGTGCCAGCAGCCAACGTGATCCTTTCGTTGAGCAGTTCTTC.

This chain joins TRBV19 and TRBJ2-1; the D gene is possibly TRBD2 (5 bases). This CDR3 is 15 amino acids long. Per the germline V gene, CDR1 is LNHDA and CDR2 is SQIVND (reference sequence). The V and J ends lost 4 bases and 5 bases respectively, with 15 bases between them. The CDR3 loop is CASSTSGIPNNEQFF. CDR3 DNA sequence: TGTGCCAGTAGTACTTCCGGGATCCCAAACAATGAGCAGTTCTTC. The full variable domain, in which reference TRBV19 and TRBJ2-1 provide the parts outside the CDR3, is DGGITQSPKYLFRKEGQNVTLSCEQNLNHDAMYWYRQDPGQGLRLIYYSQIVNDFQKGDIAEGYSVSREKKESFPLTVTSAQKNPTAFYLCASSTSGIPNNEQFFGPGTRLTVL.

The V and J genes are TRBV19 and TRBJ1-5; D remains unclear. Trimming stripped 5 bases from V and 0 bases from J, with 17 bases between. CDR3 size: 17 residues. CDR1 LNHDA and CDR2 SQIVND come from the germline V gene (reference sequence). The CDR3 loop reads CASSPRTDTYSNQPQHF. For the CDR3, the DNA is TGTGCCAGTAGTCCGCGGACCGATACTTATAGCAATCAGCCCCAGCATTTT.

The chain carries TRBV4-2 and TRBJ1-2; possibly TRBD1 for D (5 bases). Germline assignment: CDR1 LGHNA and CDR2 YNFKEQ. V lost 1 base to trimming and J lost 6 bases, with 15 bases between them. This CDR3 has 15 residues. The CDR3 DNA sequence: TGTGCCAGCAGCCAAGTTGGGCAGGGAATGGATGGCTACACCTTC. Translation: CASSQVGQGMDGYTF.

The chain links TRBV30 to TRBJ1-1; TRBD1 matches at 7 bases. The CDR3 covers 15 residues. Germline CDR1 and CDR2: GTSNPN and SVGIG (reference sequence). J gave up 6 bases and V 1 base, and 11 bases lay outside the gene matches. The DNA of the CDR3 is TGTGCCTGGAGTGGTCAACAGGGGATGGCGGCTGAAGCTTTCTTT. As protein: CAWSGQQGMAAEAFF.

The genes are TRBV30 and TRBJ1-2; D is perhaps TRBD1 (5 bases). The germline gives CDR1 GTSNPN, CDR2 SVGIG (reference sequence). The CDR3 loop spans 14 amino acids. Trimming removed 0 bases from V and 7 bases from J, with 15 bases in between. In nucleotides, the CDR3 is TGTGCCTGGAGTGTTCTAGGGGCCGCCGGTGGCTACACCTTC. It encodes CAWSVLGAAGGYTF.

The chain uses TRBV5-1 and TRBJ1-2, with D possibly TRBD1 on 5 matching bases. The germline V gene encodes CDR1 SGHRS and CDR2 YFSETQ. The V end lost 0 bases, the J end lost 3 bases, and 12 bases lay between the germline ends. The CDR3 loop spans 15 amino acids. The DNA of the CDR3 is TGCGCCAGCAGCTTGGAACCAAGAGGGGACTATGGCTACACCTTC. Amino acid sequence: CASSLEPRGDYGYTF.

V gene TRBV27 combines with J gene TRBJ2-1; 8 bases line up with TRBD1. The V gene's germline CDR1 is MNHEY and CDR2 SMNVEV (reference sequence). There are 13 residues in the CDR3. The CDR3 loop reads CASGQGWWNEQFF. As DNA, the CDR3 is TGTGCTTCCGGACAGGGTTGGTGGAATGAGCAGTTCTTC.

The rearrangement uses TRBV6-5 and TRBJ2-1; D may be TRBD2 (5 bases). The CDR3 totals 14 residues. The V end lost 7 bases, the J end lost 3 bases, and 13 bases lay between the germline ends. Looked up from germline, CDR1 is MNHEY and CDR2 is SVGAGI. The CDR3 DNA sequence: TGTGCCAGCATCCCTAGCAGCGGCTACAATGAGCAGTTCTTC. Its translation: CASIPSSGYNEQFF.

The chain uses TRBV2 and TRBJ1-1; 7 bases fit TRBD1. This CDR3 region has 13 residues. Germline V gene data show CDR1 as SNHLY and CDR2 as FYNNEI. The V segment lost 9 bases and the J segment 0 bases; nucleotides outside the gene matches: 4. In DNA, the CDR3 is TGTGCCAGGACAGGGAACATGAACACTGAAGCTTTCTTT. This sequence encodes CARTGNMNTEAFF.

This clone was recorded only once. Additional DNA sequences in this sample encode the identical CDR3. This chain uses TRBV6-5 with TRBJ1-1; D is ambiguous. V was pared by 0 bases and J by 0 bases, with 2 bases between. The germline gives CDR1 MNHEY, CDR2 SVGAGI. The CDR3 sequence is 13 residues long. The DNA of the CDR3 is TGTGCCAGCAGTTACTCTCTGAACACTGAAGCTTTCTTT. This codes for CASSYSLNTEAFF.

In DNA form, the CDR3 reads TGTGCCTGGAGTCACCCCCAGGACAGGGGCACCGGGGAGCTGTTTTTT. This gives the protein CAWSHPQDRGTGELFF. The J gene is TRBJ2-2, the V gene TRBV30; TRBD1 matches at 9 bases. The CDR3 length is 16 residues. Germline loops: CDR1 GTSNPN, CDR2 SVGIG (reference sequence). Trimming cost V 2 bases and J 4 bases; bases outside gene matches: 8.

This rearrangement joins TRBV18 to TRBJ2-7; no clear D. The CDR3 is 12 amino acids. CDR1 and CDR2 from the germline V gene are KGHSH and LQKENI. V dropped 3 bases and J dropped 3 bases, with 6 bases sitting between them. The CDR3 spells CASSPNDYEQYF. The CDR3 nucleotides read TGTGCCAGCTCACCGAACGACTACGAGCAGTACTTC.

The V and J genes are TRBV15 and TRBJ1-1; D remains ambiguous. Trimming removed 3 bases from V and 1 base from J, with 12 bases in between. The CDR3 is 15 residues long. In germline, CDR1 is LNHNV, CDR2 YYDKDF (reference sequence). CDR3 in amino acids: CATSSQNPPNTEAFF. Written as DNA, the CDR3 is TGTGCCACCAGCAGTCAGAACCCTCCGAACACTGAAGCTTTCTTT.

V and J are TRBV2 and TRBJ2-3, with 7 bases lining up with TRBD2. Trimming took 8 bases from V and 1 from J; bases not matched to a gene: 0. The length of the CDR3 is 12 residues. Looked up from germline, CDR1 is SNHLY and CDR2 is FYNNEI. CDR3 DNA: TGTGCCAGCCGGGAGGGCACAGATACGCAGTATTTT. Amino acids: CASREGTDTQYF.

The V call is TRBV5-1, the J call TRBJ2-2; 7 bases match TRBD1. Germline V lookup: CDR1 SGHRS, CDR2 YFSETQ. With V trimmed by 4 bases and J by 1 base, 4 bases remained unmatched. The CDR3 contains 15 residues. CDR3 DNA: TGCGCCAGCAGCATGACAGGGCTGAACACCGGGGAGCTGTTTTTT. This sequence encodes CASSMTGLNTGELFF. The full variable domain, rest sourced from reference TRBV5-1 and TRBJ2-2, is KAGVTQTPRYLIKTRGQQVTLSCSPISGHRSVSWYQQTPGQGLQFLFEYFSETQRNKGNFPGRFSGRQFSNSRSEMNVSTLELGDSALYLCASSMTGLNTGELFFGEGSRLTVL.

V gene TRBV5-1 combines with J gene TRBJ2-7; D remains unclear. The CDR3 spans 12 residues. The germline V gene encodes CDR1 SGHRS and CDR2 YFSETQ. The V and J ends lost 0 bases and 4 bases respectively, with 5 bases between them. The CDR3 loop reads CASSLGDYEQYF. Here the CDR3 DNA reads TGCGCCAGCAGCTTGGGCGATTACGAGCAGTACTTC.

The CDR3 sequence: CASSQFRETGYTF. The DNA for the CDR3 is TGTGCCAGCAGCCAATTCCGGGAGACTGGCTACACCTTC. The chain couples TRBV3-1 (or the pseudogene TRBV3-2) to TRBJ1-2, with unresolved D. Trimming took off 2 bases at V and 7 bases at J, with 11 bases between the two ends. Looked up from germline, CDR1 is LGHDT and CDR2 is YNNKEL (reference sequence). The CDR3 spans 13 residues.

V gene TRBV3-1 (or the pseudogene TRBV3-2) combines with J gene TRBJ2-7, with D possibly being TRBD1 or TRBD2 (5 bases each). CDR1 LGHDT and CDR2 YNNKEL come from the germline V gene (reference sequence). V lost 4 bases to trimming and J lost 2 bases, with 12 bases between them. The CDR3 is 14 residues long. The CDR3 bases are TGTGCCAGCAGCCTTAGGCAGGGACCCTACGAGCAGTACTTC. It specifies CASSLRQGPYEQYF.

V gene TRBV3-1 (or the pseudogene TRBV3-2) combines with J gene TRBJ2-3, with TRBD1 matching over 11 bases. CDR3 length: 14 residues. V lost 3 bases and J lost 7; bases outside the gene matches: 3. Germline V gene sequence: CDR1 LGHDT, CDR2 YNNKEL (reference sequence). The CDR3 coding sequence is TGTGCCAGCAGCCAGGACAGGGGGCCATATACGCAGTATTTT. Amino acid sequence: CASSQDRGPYTQYF.

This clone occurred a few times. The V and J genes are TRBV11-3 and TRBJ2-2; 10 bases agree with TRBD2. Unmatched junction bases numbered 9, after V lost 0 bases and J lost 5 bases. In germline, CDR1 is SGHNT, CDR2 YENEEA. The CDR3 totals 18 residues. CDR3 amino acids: CASSLDRASGRETGELFF. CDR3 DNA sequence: TGTGCCAGCAGCTTAGATCGTGCTAGCGGGAGAGAAACCGGGGAGCTGTTTTTT.

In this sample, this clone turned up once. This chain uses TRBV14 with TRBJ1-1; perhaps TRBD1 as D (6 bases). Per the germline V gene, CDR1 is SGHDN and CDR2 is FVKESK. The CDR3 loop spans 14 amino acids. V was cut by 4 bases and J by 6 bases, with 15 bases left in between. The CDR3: CASSLQGILAEAFF. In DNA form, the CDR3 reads TGTGCCAGCAGCCTACAGGGCATCCTAGCTGAAGCTTTCTTT.